The clone carrying this TCR beta chain was seen a few times. These data come from a study of cytomegalovirus exposure and HLA in healthy donors. CDR1 SEHNR and CDR2 FQNEAQ come from the germline V gene (reference sequence). The CDR3 has 18 residues. Trimming left V 2 bases short and J 7 bases short, with 23 bases between. Both 60 Vbeta primers and 13 Jbeta primers went into the PCR. TCRdb keeps only in-frame clones here, not all; method: immunoSEQ multiplex PCR. The sample holds some 110,000 clones; around 61% are singletons and the top ten take roughly 2%. V and J are TRBV7-9 and TRBJ2-2, with D tentatively TRBD2 (6 bases). This TCR was recovered from a young woman in good health and CMV-seronegative. Sequencing was carried out using PBMCs. The CDR3 loop reads CASSLSKVTSGVRGELFF. The CDR3, as DNA: TGTGCCAGCAGCTTATCGAAGGTTACTTCGGGAGTTCGCGGGGAGCTGTTTTTT.